This TCR beta chain was retrieved from a study of blood T cell repertoires in COVID-19. Study background: COVID-19 samples, acute and convalescent, were from the United States, Italy and Spain.

Residents of about two dozen US areas, aged about 18 to 89 years, made up the participants. The CDR3 has 15 residues. V was clipped by 8 bases and J by 3 bases, with 17 bases between them. Germline CDR1 reads SGHTA; CDR2 reads FQGTGA. Some clones are missing from TCRdb's copy, which holds only in-frame ones; the method was immunoSEQ multiplex PCR. In the table there are 250,000 to 400,000 clones, around 90% of which are singletons. The sequencing input was PBMCs or T cells enriched from blood (not recorded which). The V gene is TRBV7-3, the J gene TRBJ2-1; the D gene is possibly TRBD2 (7 bases). The TCR sequence derives from a man between 60 and 75 years old who had recovered from COVID-19. The CDR3 is CASSPGASGYNEQFF. CDR3 nucleotide sequence: TGTGCCAGCTCCCCAGGGGCTAGCGGCTACAATGAGCAGTTCTTC.